This T cell receptor (beta chain) was documented in a study of blood T cell repertoires in COVID-19 (dated by TCRdb to the early 2020s). Looking at the study overall: The collaborator samples originated in the United States, Italy and Spain and spanned the acute and convalescent phases of COVID-19. The material from the prospective study consisted of cDNA or gDNA derived from T cells, B-cell-depleted T cells, or PBMCs. The dataset comprised deeply sampled blood TCRbeta repertoires from subjects exposed to, actively infected with, or recovered from COVID-19. The repertoires were released in a freely available public database intended as a resource for research on the immune response to SARS-CoV-2. Samples were obtained from the ongoing ImmuneRACE study (first 160 participants) and from some 1,200 subjects provided by 6 global collaborators. Nearly every sample came with metadata listing a de-identified subject ID, COVID-19 status, age in years and sex. Where available, HLA class I and class II types were obtained from metadata supplied by the sample provider rather than from assay-based typing.

Collaborating institutions collected whole blood in K2EDTA tubes following their own protocols. For TCRbeta analysis, collaborator samples were shipped as frozen whole blood, as isolated PBMCs, or as DNA extracted from either sample type. TCRbeta CDR3 regions were amplified from genomic DNA by means of the immunoSEQ Assay, a bias-controlled multiplex PCR. In the original analysis: The number of nucleated cells in each sample was estimated by amplification of reference gene primers within the assay. To quantify the absolute abundance of each unique TCRbeta CDR3 rearrangement, sequence reads were collapsed and filtered. For each sample, productive Simpson clonality was calculated as the square root of Simpson's diversity index over productive rearrangements. TCRdb re-hosts the immuneACCESS table, in-frame sequences only. Its copies lack some clones; in the studies checked, an unresolved V gene accounts for under half of them, and the cause for the rest is not known. V and J calls plus clone size are reproduced from that table; the DNA served to infer D and trimming. In this sample the table shows more than 300,000 clones, about 83% of which occur a single time. Jointly, the top ten make up approximately 1.5% of the sample.

Concerning this clone: It lacks a known antigen. No base-level quality is on record; no much larger clone is a single base apart.

General findings and caveats noted by the study authors: How much clinical and demographic metadata was included differed by source and by participant, and the metadata was provided uncurated.

CDR1 and CDR2, looked up from the germline V gene (reference sequence), are PRHDT and FYEKMQ. The CDR3, from cysteine to phenylalanine, totals 16 residues. This entry keeps only the CDR3 DNA: 48 bases, framed from base 1. V trim: 5 bases; J trim: 5 bases; unmatched bases: 12. This TCR was sampled from a woman aged 50 to 60 with acute or convalescent COVID-19. The rearrangement combines TRBV13 with TRBJ2-5, with 9 junctional bases fitting TRBD1. Input material: peripheral blood. The CDR3 region has the sequence CASSPQTGGGFETQYF. The nucleotides read TGTGCCAGCAGCCCGCAGACAGGGGGAGGTTTTGAGACCCAGTACTTC.